The clone carrying this T cell receptor (beta chain) came up many times. cDNA carried unique molecular identifiers, and a universal primer site was added by template switching. Each CDR3 protein gets one entry after TCRdb re-called the 5' RACE reads with MiXCR. The data hold 700,000 or so distinct CDR3 sequences, with about 20% observed a single time. These data belong to a study of identical twins. This CDR3 is 12 amino acids long. Between the trimmed V and J ends, which lost 3 bases and 6 bases, there was a span of 9 bases. Germline lookup yields CDR1 SQVTM and CDR2 ANQGSEA. The sample was also linked to a second study, of T cells expressing NK-cell markers. Per that paper: Within the sequenced cohort of eight donors, seven exhibited HCMV seropositivity and one was seronegative.

The chain recombines TRBV29-1 with TRBJ2-1; no reliable D call. This clonotype was obtained from a woman aged 18-29 years in good health. The sample was PBMCs. Here the CDR3 reads CSVDIQFNEQFF. CDR3 sequence (DNA): TGCAGCGTTGATATCCAATTCAATGAGCAGTTCTTC.